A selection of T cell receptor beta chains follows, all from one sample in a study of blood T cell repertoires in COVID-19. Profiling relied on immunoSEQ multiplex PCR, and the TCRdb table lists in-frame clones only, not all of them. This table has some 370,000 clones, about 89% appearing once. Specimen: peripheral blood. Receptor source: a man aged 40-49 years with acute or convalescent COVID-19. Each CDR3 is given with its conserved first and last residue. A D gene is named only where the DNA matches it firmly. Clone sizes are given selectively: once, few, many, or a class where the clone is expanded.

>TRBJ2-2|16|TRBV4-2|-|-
TGTGCCAGCAGCCAACACCTCACAGGCGGGGCCGGGGAGCTGTTTTTT
CASSQHLTGGAGELFF
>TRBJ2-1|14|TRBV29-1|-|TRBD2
TGCAGCGGGAGATTAGCGGGAGGAAACAATGAGCAGTTCTTC
CSGRLAGGNNEQFF
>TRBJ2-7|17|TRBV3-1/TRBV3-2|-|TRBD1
TGTGCCAGCAGCCCGTGGGGTCGACAGGGGGTTTGGTACGAGCAGTACTTC
CASSPWGRQGVWYEQYF
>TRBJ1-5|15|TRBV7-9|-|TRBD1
TGTGCCAGCAGCCGCGGACAGGGGGGTATACAGCCCCAGCATTTT
CASSRGQGGIQPQHF
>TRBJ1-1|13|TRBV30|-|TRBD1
TGTGCCTGGACCGGGACAGAGAACACTGAAGCTTTCTTT
CAWTGTENTEAFF
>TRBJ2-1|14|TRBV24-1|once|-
TGTGCCACCAGTTCGGGAGCATACTACAATGAGCAGTTCTTC
CATSSGAYYNEQFF
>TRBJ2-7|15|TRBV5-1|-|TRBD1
TGCGCCAGCAGCTGGGGACAGGGGTCGTATCGTGAGCAGTACTTC
CASSWGQGSYREQYF
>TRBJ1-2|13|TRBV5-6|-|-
TGTGCCAGCAGCTTGGCTCAGGGAAATGGCTACACCTTC
CASSLAQGNGYTF
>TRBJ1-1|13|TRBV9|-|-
TGTGCCAGCAGCGTAGAAGGGGACACTGAAGCTTTCTTT
CASSVEGDTEAFF
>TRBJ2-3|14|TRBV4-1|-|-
TGCGCCAGCAGCCAAGGAAGAGAGACAGATACGCAGTATTTT
CASSQGRETDTQYF
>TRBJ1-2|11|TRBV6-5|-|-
TGTGCCAGCAGGCGATCGGATGGCTACACCTTC
CASRRSDGYTF
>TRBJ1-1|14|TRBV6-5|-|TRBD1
TGTGCCAGCAGCCCCCGACAGGGAGGCACTGAAGCTTTCTTT
CASSPRQGGTEAFF
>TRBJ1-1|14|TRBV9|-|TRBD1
TGTGCCAGCGGGGGACAGGGAATAAACACTGAAGCTTTCTTT
CASGGQGINTEAFF
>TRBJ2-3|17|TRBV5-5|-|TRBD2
TGTGCCAGCAGCTTGCGTAGCGGGAGGGCCTTTACTGATACGCAGTATTTT
CASSLRSGRAFTDTQYF
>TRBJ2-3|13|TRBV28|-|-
TGTGCCAGCAGTCCCCCCGCCCTAAATACGCAGTATTTT
CASSPPALNTQYF
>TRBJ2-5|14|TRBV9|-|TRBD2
TGTGCCAGCGATCCTAGCGGGTTCCAAGAGACCCAGTACTTC
CASDPSGFQETQYF
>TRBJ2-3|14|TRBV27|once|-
TGTGCCAGCAGTCCGAACAGGGGCACAGATACGCAGTATTTT
CASSPNRGTDTQYF
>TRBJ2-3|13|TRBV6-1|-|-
TGTGCCAGCAGTGACGGGGTGACAGATACGCAGTATTTT
CASSDGVTDTQYF
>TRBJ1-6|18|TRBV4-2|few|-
TGTGCCAGCAGCCCCCAAACCTTTCAGGGCCGTTCTAATTCACCCCTCCACTTT
CASSPQTFQGRSNSPLHF
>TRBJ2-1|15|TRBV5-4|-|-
TGTGCCAGCAGCTCCGCCGGAGTACTTTACAATGAGCAGTTCTTC
CASSSAGVLYNEQFF
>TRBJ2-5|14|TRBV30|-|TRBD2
TGTGCCTGGACGTGGGGTGAGGGAGGGGAGACCCAGTACTTC
CAWTWGEGGETQYF
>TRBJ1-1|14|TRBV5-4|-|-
TGTGCCAGCAGCCAAGACGGGTTGAACACTGAAGCTTTCTTT
CASSQDGLNTEAFF
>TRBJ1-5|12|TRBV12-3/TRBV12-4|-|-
TGTGCCAGCAGTTTGGCCTTACAGCCCCAGCATTTT
CASSLALQPQHF
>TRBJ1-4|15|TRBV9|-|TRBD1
TGTGCCAGCAGCCCTACGACAGGGGTAGGTGAAAAACTGTTTTTT
CASSPTTGVGEKLFF
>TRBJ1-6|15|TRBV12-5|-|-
TGTGCTAGTGGCTGGGGGGGAATAAAGGATTCACCCCTCCACTTT
CASGWGGIKDSPLHF
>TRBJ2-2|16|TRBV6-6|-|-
TGTGCCAGCAGTTACTTACGTGGCGGAGACACCGGGGAGCTGTTTTTT
CASSYLRGGDTGELFF
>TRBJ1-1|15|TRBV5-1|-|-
TGCGCCAGCAGCTTGGCCCCAGGGGTGAACACTGAAGCTTTCTTT
CASSLAPGVNTEAFF
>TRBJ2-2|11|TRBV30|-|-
TGTGCCTGGGGGCAGACCGGGGAGCTGTTTTTT
CAWGQTGELFF
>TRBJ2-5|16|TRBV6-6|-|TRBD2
TGTGCCAGCAGTGCCGTAGCGGGGGGTAGAGGAGAGACCCAGTACTTC
CASSAVAGGRGETQYF
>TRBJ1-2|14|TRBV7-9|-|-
TGTGCCAGCAGCCCGGTGGGGGGGGCGTATGGCTACACCTTC
CASSPVGGAYGYTF
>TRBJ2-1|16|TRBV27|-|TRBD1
TGTGCCAGCAGTTTCCCCCGGACAGGGGCGGGAAATGAGCAGTTCTTC
CASSFPRTGAGNEQFF
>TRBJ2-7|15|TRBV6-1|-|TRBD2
TGTGCCAGCAGTGAAGCGGGAGGGAGCTTCTACGAGCAGTACTTC
CASSEAGGSFYEQYF
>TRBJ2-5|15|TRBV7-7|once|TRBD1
TGTGCTAGCAGCCAGCTACGGACAGGGGGAGAGACCCAGTACTTC
CASSQLRTGGETQYF
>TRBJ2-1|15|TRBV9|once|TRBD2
TGTGCCAGCAGCGATGCTAGCGGCGGGAGCTATGAGCAGTTCTTC
CASSDASGGSYEQFF
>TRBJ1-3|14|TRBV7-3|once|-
TGTGCCAGCAGCTTGGAGGCCTCTGGAAACACCATATATTTT
CASSLEASGNTIYF
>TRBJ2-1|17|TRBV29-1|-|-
TGCAGCGTTGAAGTAATTTGGGTCTGGAGCTCCTACAATGAGCAGTTCTTC
CSVEVIWVWSSYNEQFF
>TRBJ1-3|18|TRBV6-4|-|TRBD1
TGTGCCAGCAGTGACTCCAAGTCTAACAGGGGATCTGGAAACACCATATATTTT
CASSDSKSNRGSGNTIYF
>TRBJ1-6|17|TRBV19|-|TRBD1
TGTGCCAGTAGTCCGGCCGGGACAGGGAAAAGAAATTCACCCCTCCACTTT
CASSPAGTGKRNSPLHF
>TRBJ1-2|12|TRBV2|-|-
TGTGCCACCAAGTGGGGGGGCTATGGCTACACCTTC
CATKWGGYGYTF
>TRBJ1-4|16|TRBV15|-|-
TGTGCCACCAGCAGAGATCCGGGCAGGGAAAATGAAAAACTGTTTTTT
CATSRDPGRENEKLFF
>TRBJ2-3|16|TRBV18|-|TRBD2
TGTGCCAGCTCAGCCGGGACTAGCGGGTACACAGATACGCAGTATTTT
CASSAGTSGYTDTQYF
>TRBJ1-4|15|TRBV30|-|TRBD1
TGTGCCTGGAGTGTACGGGACAGGGAAAGAAAAAAACTGTTTTTT
CAWSVRDRERKKLFF
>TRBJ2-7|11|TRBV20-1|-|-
TGCAGTGCTAGAGATCCCAACGAGCAGTACTTC
CSARDPNEQYF
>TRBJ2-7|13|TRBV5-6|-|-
TGTGCCAGCAGCCGAGGACAGCGCTACGAGCAGTACTTC
CASSRGQRYEQYF
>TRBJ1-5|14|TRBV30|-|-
TGTGCCTGGAGTCACAGGGAGGGGAACCAGCCCCAGCATTTT
CAWSHREGNQPQHF
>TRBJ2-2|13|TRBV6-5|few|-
TGTGCCAGCCTTCAGACGAACACCGGGGAGCTGTTTTTT
CASLQTNTGELFF
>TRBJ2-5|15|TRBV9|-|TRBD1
TGTGCCAGCAGCGAGCGACAGGGCCGAGGGGAGACCCAGTACTTC
CASSERQGRGETQYF
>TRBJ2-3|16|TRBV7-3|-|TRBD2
TGTGCCAGCAGCTTAGGCCCAGCGGGGGGCACAGATACGCAGTATTTT
CASSLGPAGGTDTQYF
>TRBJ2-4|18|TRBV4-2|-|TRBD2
TGTGCCAGCAGCCAAGTAAGGTGGGGACTAGTATTATTAGACATTCAGTACTTC
CASSQVRWGLVLLDIQYF
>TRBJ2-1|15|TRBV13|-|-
TGTGCCAGCAGCTTCCTGCGGGTCTCCTACAATGAGCAGTTCTTC
CASSFLRVSYNEQFF
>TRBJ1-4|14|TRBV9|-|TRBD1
TGTGCCAGCAGCAGGGGGCAGTGGGATGAAAAACTGTTTTTT
CASSRGQWDEKLFF
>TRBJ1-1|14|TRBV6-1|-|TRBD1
TGTGCCAGCAGTGATTGGGACAGGGTGTCTGAAGCTTTCTTT
CASSDWDRVSEAFF
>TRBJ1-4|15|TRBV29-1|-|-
TGCAGCGCCAGGGGCTCCCAGGCAACTAATGAAAAACTGTTTTTT
CSARGSQATNEKLFF